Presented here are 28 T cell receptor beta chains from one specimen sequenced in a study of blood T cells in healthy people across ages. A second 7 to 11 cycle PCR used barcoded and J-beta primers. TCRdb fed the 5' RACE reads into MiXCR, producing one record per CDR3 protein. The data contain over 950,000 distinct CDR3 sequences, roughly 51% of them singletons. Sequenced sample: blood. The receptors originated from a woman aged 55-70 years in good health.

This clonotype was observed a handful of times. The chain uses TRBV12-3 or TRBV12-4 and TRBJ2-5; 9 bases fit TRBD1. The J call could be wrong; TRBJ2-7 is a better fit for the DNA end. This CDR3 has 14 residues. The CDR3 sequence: CASSLDRGGVEQYF. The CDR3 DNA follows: TGTGCCAGCAGTCTGGACAGGGGAGGAGTCGAGCAGTACTTC.

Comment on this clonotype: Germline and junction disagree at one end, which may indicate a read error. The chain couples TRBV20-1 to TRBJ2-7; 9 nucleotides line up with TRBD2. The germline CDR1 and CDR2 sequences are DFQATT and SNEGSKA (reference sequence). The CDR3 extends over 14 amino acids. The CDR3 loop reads CGASGKINSYEQYF. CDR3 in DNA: TGCGGTGCTAGCGGGAAAATTAACTCCTACGAGCAGTACTTC.

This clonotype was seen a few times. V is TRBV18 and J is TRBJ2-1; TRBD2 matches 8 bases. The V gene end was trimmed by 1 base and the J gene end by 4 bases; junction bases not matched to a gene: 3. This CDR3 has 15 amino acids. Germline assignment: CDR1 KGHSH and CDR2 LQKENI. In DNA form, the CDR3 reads TGTGCCAGCTCACCACTCGGGACTAGTTACAATGAGCAGTTCTTC. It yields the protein CASSPLGTSYNEQFF. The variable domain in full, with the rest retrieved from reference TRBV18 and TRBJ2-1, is NAGVMQNPRHLVRRRGQEARLRCSPMKGHSHVYWYRQLPEEGLKFMVYLQKENIIDESGMPKERFSAEFPKEGPSILRIQQVVRGDSAAYFCASSPLGTSYNEQFFGPGTRLTVL.

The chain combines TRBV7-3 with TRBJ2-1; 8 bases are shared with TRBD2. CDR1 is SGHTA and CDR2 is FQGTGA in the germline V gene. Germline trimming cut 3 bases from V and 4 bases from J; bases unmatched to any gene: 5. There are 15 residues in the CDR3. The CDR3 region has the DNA TGTGCCAGCAGCTTCTTAGCGGGGTATTACAATGAGCAGTTCTTC. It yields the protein CASSFLAGYYNEQFF. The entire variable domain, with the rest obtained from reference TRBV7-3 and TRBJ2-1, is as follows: GAGVSQTPSNKVTEKGKYVELRCDPISGHTALYWYRQSLGQGPEFLIYFQGTGAADDSGLPNDRFFAVRPEGSVSTLKIQRTERGDSAVYLCASSFLAGYYNEQFFGPGTRLTVL.

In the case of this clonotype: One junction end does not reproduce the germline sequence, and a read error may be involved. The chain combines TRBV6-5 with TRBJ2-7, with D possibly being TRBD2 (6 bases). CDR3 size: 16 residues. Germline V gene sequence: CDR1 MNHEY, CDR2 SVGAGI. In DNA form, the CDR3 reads TGTGTCAGCAGTTCTTTCGATAGCGGAGCCATCTACGAGCAGTACTTC. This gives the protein CVSSSFDSGAIYEQYF.

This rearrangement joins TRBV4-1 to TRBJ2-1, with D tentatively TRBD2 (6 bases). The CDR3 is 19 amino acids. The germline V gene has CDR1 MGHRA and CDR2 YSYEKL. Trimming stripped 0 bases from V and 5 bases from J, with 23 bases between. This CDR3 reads CASSQEAGGILPLDNEQFF. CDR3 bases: TGCGCCAGCAGCCAAGAGGCTGGCGGGATACTACCCCTAGACAATGAGCAGTTCTTC.

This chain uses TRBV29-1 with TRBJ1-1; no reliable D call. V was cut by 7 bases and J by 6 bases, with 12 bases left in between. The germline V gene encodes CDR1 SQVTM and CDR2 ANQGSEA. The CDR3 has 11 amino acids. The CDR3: CSAKSNPEAFF. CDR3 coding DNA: TGCAGCGCCAAATCTAACCCTGAAGCTTTCTTT.

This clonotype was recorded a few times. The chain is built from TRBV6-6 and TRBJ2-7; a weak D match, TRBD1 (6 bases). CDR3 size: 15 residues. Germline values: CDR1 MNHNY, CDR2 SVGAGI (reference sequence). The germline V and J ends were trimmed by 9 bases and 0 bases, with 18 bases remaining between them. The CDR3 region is CASTRTTDSSYEQYF. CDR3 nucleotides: TGTGCCAGTACTCGGACCACGGACAGCTCCTACGAGCAGTACTTC.

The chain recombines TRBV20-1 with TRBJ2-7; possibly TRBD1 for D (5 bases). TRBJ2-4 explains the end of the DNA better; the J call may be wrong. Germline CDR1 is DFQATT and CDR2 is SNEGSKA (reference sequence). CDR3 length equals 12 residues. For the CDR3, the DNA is TGCAGTGCGCCGGACCAGGGCTACATTCAGTACTTC. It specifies CSAPDQGYIQYF.

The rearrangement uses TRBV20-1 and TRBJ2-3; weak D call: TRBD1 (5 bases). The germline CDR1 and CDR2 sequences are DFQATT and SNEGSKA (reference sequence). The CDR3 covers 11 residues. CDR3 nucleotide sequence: TGCAGCGCCAGGGTCGCAGATACGCAGTATTTT. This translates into CSARVADTQYF.

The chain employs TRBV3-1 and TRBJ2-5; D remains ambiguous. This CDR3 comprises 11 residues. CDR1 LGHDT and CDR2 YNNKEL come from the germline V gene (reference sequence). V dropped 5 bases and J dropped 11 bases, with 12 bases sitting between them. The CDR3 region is CASSACNEQYF. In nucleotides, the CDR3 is TGTGCCAGCAGCGCTTGCAATGAGCAGTACTTC.

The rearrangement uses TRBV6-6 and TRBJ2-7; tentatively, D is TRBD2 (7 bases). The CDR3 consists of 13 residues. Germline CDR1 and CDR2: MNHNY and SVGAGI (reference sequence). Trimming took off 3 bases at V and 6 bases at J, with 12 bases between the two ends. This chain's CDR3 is CASSYGGGGEQYF. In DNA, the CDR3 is TGTGCCAGCAGTTATGGGGGCGGGGGCGAGCAGTACTTC.

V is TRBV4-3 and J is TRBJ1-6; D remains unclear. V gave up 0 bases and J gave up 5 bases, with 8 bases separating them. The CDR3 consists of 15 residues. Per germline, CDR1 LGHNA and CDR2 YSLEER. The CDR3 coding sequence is TGCGCCAGCAGCCAAGATTCAGACAATAATTCACCCCTCCACTTT. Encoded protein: CASSQDSDNNSPLHF.

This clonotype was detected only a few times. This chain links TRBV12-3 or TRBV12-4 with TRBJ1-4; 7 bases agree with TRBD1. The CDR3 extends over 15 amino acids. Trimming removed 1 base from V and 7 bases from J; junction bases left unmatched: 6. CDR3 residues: CASSLVGGAREKLFF. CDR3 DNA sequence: TGTGCCAGCAGTTTAGTAGGGGGCGCACGTGAAAAACTGTTTTTT.

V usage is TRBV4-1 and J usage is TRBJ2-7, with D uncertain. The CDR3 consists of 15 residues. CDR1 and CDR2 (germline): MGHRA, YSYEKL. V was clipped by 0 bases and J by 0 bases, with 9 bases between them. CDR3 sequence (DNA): TGCGCCAGCAGCCAAGAGTACCCCAGCTCCTACGAGCAGTACTTC. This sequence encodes CASSQEYPSSYEQYF.

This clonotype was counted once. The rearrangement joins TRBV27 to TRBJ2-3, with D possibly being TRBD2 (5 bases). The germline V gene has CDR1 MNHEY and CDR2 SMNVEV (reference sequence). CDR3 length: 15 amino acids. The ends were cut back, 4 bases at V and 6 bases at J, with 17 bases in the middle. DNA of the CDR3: TGTGCCAGCAGTTCCGGACCAGCGGAACGCGATACGCAGTATTTT. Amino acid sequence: CASSSGPAERDTQYF.

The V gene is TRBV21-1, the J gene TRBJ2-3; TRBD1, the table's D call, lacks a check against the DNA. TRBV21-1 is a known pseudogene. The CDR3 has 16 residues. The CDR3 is CASSSGTGSGTLPQYF. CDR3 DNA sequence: TGTGCCAGCAGCAGCGGAACAGGGTCGGGCACACTTCCGCAGTATTTT.

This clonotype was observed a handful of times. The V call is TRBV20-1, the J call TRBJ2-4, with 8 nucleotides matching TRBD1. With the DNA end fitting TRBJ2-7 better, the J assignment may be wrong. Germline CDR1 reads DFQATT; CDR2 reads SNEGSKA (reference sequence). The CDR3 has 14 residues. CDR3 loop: CSARAADRVYEQYF. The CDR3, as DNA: TGCAGTGCTAGAGCCGCGGACAGGGTCTACGAGCAGTACTTC.

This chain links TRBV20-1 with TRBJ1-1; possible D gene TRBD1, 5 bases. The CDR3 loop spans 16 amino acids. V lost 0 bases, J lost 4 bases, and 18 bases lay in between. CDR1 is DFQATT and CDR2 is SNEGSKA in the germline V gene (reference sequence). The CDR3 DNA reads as TGCAGTGCTAGAGATCCAGTTCCGGGACGGCCCACTGAAGCTTTCTTT. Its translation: CSARDPVPGRPTEAFF.

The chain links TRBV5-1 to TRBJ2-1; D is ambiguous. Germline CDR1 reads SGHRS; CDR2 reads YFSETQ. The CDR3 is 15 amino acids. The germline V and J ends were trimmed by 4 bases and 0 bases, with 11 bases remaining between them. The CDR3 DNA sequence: TGCGCCAGCAGCACGACTCCATCCTCCTACAATGAGCAGTTCTTC. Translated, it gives CASSTTPSSYNEQFF.

The CDR3: CASSYGGGSKNIQYF. The CDR3 nucleotides read TGTGCCAGCAGTTACGGGGGAGGTAGCAAAAACATTCAGTACTTC. The chain couples TRBV6-2 or TRBV6-3 to TRBJ2-4, with D perhaps TRBD2 (6 bases). The CDR3 runs 15 residues. Germline CDR1 and CDR2: MNHEY and SVGEGT. The V gene lost 2 bases and the J gene lost 3 bases, with 11 bases spanning the gap.

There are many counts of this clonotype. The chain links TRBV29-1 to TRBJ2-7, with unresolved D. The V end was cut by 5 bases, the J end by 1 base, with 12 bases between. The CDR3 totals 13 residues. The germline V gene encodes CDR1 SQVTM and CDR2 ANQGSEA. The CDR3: CSVYGLVSYEQYF. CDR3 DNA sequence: TGCAGCGTTTACGGGTTGGTTTCCTACGAGCAGTACTTC.

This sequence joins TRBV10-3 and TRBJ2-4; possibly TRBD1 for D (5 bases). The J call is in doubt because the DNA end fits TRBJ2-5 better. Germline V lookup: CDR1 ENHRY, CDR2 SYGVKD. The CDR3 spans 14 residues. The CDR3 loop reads CAIRPTDHQETQYF. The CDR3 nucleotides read TGTGCCATCAGACCGACAGACCACCAAGAGACCCAGTACTTC.

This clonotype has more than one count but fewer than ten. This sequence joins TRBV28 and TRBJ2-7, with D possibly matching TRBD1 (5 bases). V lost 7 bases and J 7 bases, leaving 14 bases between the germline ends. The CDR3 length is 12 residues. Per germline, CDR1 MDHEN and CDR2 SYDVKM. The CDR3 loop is CASKRAPGEQYF. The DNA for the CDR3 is TGTGCCAGCAAAAGAGCCCCAGGGGAGCAGTACTTC.

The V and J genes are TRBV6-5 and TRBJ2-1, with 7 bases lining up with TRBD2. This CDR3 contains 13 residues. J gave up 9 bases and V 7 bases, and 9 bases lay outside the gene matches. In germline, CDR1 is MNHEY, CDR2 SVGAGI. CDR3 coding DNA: TGTGCCAGCAATAGGCGGGAGAAGGGTGAGCAGTTCTTC. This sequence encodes CASNRREKGEQFF.

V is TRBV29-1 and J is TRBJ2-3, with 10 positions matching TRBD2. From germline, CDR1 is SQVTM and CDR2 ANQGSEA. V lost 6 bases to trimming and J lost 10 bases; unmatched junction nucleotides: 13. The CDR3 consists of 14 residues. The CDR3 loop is CSVRLAGLSRAQYF. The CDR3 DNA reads TGCAGCGTACGACTAGCGGGTCTATCTCGGGCGCAGTATTTT.

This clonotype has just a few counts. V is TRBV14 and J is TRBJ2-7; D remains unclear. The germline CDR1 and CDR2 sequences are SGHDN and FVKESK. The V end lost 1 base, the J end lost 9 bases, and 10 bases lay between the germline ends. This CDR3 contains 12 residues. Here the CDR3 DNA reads TGTGCCAGCAGCCAAGCCACGGCAGCGCAGTACTTC. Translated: CASSQATAAQYF.

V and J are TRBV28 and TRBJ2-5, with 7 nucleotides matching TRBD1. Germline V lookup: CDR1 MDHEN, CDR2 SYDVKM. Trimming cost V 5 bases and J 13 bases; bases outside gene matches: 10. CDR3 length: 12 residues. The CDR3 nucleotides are TGTGCCAGCAGTGTATCCCGGGACAGCTTGTACTTC. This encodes CASSVSRDSLYF.